This entry lists 10 T cell receptor beta chains sequenced from one sample in a study of blood T cell repertoires in COVID-19. This table comes from immunoSEQ multiplex PCR, and its TCRdb copy is limited to in-frame clones, with some not included. The sample carries about 350,000 clones, more than 85% recorded once. Specimen: PBMCs or T cells enriched from blood (not recorded which). All receptors derive from a young woman who had recovered from COVID-19.

The chain has TRBV6-5 and TRBJ2-1, with 10 bases fitting TRBD2. J was trimmed by 1 base and V by 6 bases; bases with no gene match: 3. In germline, CDR1 is MNHEY, CDR2 SVGAGI. CDR3 length equals 15 residues. Here the CDR3 reads CASRGLAVSYNEQFF. CDR3 in DNA: TGTGCCAGCAGAGGACTAGCGGTATCCTACAATGAGCAGTTCTTC.

This sequence joins TRBV3-1 (or the pseudogene TRBV3-2) and TRBJ2-7; 9 bases match TRBD2. This CDR3 is 14 amino acids long. V gave up 1 base and J gave up 3 bases; unmatched junction bases: 1. The germline gives CDR1 LGHDT, CDR2 YNNKEL (reference sequence). The CDR3 bases are TGTGCCAGCAGCCAAGGACTAGCGGACTACGAGCAGTACTTC. Translating it yields CASSQGLADYEQYF.

The chain combines TRBV3-1 (or the pseudogene TRBV3-2) with TRBJ2-5; D is unresolved. The CDR3 is made up of 15 amino acids. The V gene lost 5 bases and the J gene lost 2 bases, with 15 bases spanning the gap. Germline CDR1 LGHDT, CDR2 YNNKEL (reference sequence). The CDR3 nucleotides read TGTGCCAGCAGCGGAGAGGTCGGCTATCAAGAGACCCAGTACTTC. Protein: CASSGEVGYQETQYF.

The V and J genes are TRBV27 and TRBJ2-7, with a weak D call TRBD1 (6 bases). Looked up from germline, CDR1 is MNHEY and CDR2 is SMNVEV (reference sequence). The CDR3 covers 14 residues. The V end lost 4 bases, the J end lost 4 bases, and 14 bases lay between the germline ends. The CDR3 is CASSSTGTWYEQYF. The CDR3, as DNA: TGTGCCAGCAGTTCGACCGGGACATGGTACGAGCAGTACTTC.

The chain couples TRBV18 to TRBJ1-4; the match to TRBD1 covers 9 bases. The germline V gene encodes CDR1 KGHSH and CDR2 LQKENI. CDR3 length: 17 amino acids. V lost 3 bases, J lost 1 base, and 6 bases stayed unmatched. This chain's CDR3 is CASSPRGQGQTNEKLFF. In DNA, the CDR3 is TGTGCCAGCTCACCGCGGGGACAGGGCCAAACTAATGAAAAACTGTTTTTT.

This chain links TRBV6-5 with TRBJ1-4; 11 bases are shared with TRBD1. The CDR3 sequence is 15 residues long. Germline assignment: CDR1 MNHEY and CDR2 SVGAGI. The ends lost 6 bases at V and 8 bases at J; junction bases unmatched: 8. For the CDR3, the DNA is TGTGCCAGCAGGGAGGCCGGGACAGGGGGAGAAAAACTGTTTTTT. As protein: CASREAGTGGEKLFF.

In its sample, this clone was seen many times. V usage is TRBV28 and J usage is TRBJ1-5; D is uncertain. Germline CDR1 MDHEN, CDR2 SYDVKM. The CDR3 is 20 residues long. V shed 3 bases and J shed 1 base, with 25 bases lying between them. This CDR3 reads CASSFGGWTSVRGSNQPQHF. In DNA form, the CDR3 reads TGTGCCAGCAGTTTCGGAGGGTGGACTTCGGTAAGAGGGAGCAATCAGCCCCAGCATTTT. The variable domain in full, completed from reference TRBV28 and TRBJ1-5, reads DVKVTQSSRYLVKRTGEKVFLECVQDMDHENMFWYRQDPGLGLRLIYFSYDVKMKEKGDIPEGYSVSREKKERFSLILESASTNQTSMYLCASSFGGWTSVRGSNQPQHFGDGTRLSIL.

Notes on this clone: Other DNA sequences from this sample encode an identical CDR3 as well. The CDR3 sequence: CASSVGLAGSYEQYF. For the CDR3, the DNA is TGTGCCAGCAGTGTAGGGCTAGCGGGAAGCTACGAGCAGTACTTC. J is TRBJ2-7 and V is TRBV2, with 9 bases aligning to TRBD2. This CDR3 is 15 amino acids long. Germline values: CDR1 SNHLY, CDR2 FYNNEI. The trim removed 4 bases at V and 3 bases at J, leaving 7 bases unmatched. The full variable domain, completed using reference TRBV2 and TRBJ2-7, is EPEVTQTPSHQVTQMGQEVILRCVPISNHLYFYWYRQILGQKVEFLVSFYNNEISEKSEIFDDQFSVERPDGSNFTLKIRSTKLEDSAMYFCASSVGLAGSYEQYFGPGTRLTVT.

This rearrangement joins TRBV7-2 to TRBJ2-1, with a weak D call TRBD2 (5 bases). The germline V and J ends were trimmed by 4 bases and 1 base, with 14 bases remaining between them. The germline CDR1 and CDR2 sequences are SGHTA and FQGNSA. This CDR3 contains 16 residues. The CDR3 bases are TGTGCCAGCAGCTCACTTAGCGTAGGGTCCTACAATGAGCAGTTCTTC. It specifies CASSSLSVGSYNEQFF.

V usage is TRBV29-1 and J usage is TRBJ2-3; D is ambiguous. Germline CDR1 SQVTM, CDR2 ANQGSEA. Trimming removed 4 bases at V and 1 base at J, with 9 bases between. The CDR3 totals 13 residues. The chain's CDR3 is CSVAPPGTDTQYF. Written as DNA, the CDR3 is TGCAGCGTTGCTCCCCCGGGCACAGATACGCAGTATTTT.